This T cell receptor beta chain was captured in a study of blood T cell repertoires in COVID-19. V was trimmed by 4 bases and J by 2 bases, leaving 25 bases between them. Per germline, CDR1 LGHDT and CDR2 YNNKEL (reference sequence). This CDR3 is 19 amino acids long. Using immunoSEQ multiplex PCR, the repertoire was profiled, and TCRdb retains in-frame clones only, with some absent. The sample includes approximately 88,000 clones, roughly 78% of them seen just once. The sample taken for sequencing was peripheral blood. This TCR was recovered from an elderly woman with acute or convalescent COVID-19. The chain combines TRBV3-1 (or the pseudogene TRBV3-2) with TRBJ2-3; tentatively, D is TRBD1 (7 bases). The DNA of the CDR3 is TGTGCCAGCAGCCGGCATGGTAAGGGGGCCGGGGAGGACACAGATACGCAGTATTTT. Translated: CASSRHGKGAGEDTDTQYF.